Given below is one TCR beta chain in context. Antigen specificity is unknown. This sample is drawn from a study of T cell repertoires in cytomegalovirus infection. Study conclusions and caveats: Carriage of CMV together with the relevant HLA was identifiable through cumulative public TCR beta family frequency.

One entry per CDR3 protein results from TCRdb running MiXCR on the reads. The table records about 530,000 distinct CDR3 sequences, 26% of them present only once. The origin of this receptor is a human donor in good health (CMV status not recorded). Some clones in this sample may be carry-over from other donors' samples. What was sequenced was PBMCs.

The CDR3 region has the DNA TGCAGTGCTAGAGATCAAGTACAGGGGAACACTGAAGCTTTCTTT. Amino acid sequence: CSARDQVQGNTEAFF. The chain is built from TRBV20-1 and TRBJ1-1; D is possibly TRBD1 (6 bases). Trimming stripped 0 bases from V and 1 base from J, with 12 bases between. The germline CDR1 and CDR2 sequences are DFQATT and SNEGSKA (reference sequence). The length of the CDR3 is 15 residues.